A selection of T cell receptor beta chains follows, all from one sample in a study of human CD4 T cells and Enterobacteriaceae. Using immunoSEQ multiplex PCR, the repertoire was profiled, and TCRdb retains in-frame clones only, with some absent. The table has fewer than 35,000 clones, 65% to 85% seen once. The sequenced sample consisted of memory CD4+ T cells from blood. The receptors were sampled from a human donor in good health. Each CDR3 is given with its conserved first and last residue. D genes are given only for firm matches. Some rows mark clone size as missing; the rest say once, few, many or name a class of expanded clone.

V: TRBV6-5
D: TRBD2
length: 16
size: few
J: TRBJ2-1
CDR3: CASSYSGGREGSEQFF
DNA: TGTGCCAGCAGTTACTCTGGCGGGAGGGAGGGGAGTGAGCAGTTCTTC

V: TRBV6-5
D: .
length: 11
size: once
J: TRBJ2-7
CDR3: CASLDSYEQYF
DNA: TGTGCCAGCCTGGACAGCTACGAGCAGTACTTC

V: TRBV6-1
D: .
length: 12
size: .
J: TRBJ2-7
CDR3: CASSGTTYEQYF
DNA: TGTGCCAGCAGTGGGACAACCTACGAGCAGTACTTC

V: TRBV28
D: .
length: 13
size: .
J: TRBJ1-5
CDR3: CASRTAENQPQHF
DNA: TGTGCCAGCAGGACAGCTGAAAATCAGCCCCAGCATTTT

V: TRBV12-5
D: TRBD1
length: 17
size: .
J: TRBJ1-5
CDR3: CASGLFLSGTGNQPQHF
DNA: TGTGCTAGTGGTTTGTTCTTATCCGGGACAGGCAATCAGCCCCAGCATTTT

V: TRBV6-1
D: .
length: 16
size: .
J: TRBJ1-2
CDR3: CASSDKGQIKGYGYTF
DNA: TGTGCCAGCAGTGACAAGGGGCAAATTAAGGGTTATGGCTACACCTTC

V: TRBV7-2
D: TRBD2
length: 15
size: .
J: TRBJ2-1
CDR3: CASSSSGGNYNEQFF
DNA: TGTGCCAGCAGTTCTAGCGGGGGGAACTACAATGAGCAGTTCTTC

V: TRBV18
D: TRBD1
length: 16
size: .
J: TRBJ1-5
CDR3: CASPLLRTGKNQPQHF
DNA: TGTGCCAGCCCCTTATTGAGGACAGGGAAGAATCAGCCCCAGCATTTT

V: TRBV2
D: .
length: 13
size: once
J: TRBJ2-7
CDR3: CASSEALRQAVYF
DNA: TGTGCCAGCAGTGAAGCGCTTAGGCAGGCCGTGTACTTC

V: TRBV7-3
D: TRBD1
length: 13
size: once
J: TRBJ2-7
CDR3: CASSRDRGYEQYF
DNA: TGTGCCAGCAGCCGAGACAGGGGGTACGAGCAGTACTTC

V: TRBV28
D: .
length: 11
size: .
J: TRBJ1-5
CDR3: CASRREQPQHF
DNA: TGTGCCAGCAGGAGGGAGCAGCCCCAGCATTTT

V: TRBV5-1
D: .
length: 14
size: .
J: TRBJ2-7
CDR3: CASSATGTSFEQYF
DNA: TGCGCCAGCAGCGCCACGGGGACGTCTTTCGAGCAGTACTTC

V: TRBV2
D: .
length: 16
size: .
J: TRBJ2-1
CDR3: CASSPSLRMNYNEQFF
DNA: TGTGCCAGCAGTCCCAGTCTGCGGATGAACTACAATGAGCAGTTCTTC

V: TRBV4-2
D: .
length: 14
size: .
J: TRBJ2-3
CDR3: CASSQDAGTDTQYF
DNA: TGTGCCAGCAGCCAAGATGCGGGCACAGATACGCAGTATTTT

V: TRBV7-2
D: TRBD1
length: 16
size: .
J: TRBJ2-7
CDR3: CASSSLDRGRGGEQYF
DNA: TGTGCCAGCAGCTCCCTGGACAGGGGGCGGGGTGGCGAGCAGTACTTC

V: TRBV2
D: .
length: 13
size: .
J: TRBJ2-7
CDR3: CASSPNARAEQYF
DNA: TGTGCCAGCAGTCCAAATGCTAGGGCCGAGCAGTACTTC

V: TRBV11-3
D: TRBD1
length: 16
size: .
J: TRBJ1-2
CDR3: CASSLERTGGDYGYTF
DNA: TGTGCCAGCAGCTTAGAGAGAACAGGGGGAGACTATGGCTACACCTTC

V: TRBV19
D: .
length: 14
size: .
J: TRBJ1-3
CDR3: CASSIALSGNTIYF
DNA: TGTGCCAGTAGTATTGCGCTCTCTGGAAACACCATATATTTT